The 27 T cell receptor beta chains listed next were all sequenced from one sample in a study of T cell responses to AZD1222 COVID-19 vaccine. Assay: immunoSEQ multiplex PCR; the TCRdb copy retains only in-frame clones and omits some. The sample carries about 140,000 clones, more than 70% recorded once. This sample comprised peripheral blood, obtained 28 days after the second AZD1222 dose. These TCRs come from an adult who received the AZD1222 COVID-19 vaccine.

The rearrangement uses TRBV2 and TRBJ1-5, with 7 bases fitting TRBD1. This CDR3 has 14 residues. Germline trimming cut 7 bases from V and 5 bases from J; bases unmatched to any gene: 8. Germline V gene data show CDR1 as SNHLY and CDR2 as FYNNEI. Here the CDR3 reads CASKPGQLYQPQHF. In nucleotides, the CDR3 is TGTGCCAGCAAACCGGGACAGCTCTATCAGCCCCAGCATTTT.

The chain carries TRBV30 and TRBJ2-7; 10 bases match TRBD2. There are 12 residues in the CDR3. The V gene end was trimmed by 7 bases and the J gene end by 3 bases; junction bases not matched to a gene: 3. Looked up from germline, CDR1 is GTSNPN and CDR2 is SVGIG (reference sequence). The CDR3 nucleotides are TGTGCCTTGGAGCGGGGGGGCTACGAGCAGTACTTC. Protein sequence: CALERGGYEQYF.

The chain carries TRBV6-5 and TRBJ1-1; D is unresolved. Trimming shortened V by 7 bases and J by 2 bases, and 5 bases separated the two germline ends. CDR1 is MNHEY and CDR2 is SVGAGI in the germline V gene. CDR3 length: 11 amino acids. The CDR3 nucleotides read TGTGCCAGCACACGAAACACTGAAGCTTTCTTT. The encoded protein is CASTRNTEAFF.

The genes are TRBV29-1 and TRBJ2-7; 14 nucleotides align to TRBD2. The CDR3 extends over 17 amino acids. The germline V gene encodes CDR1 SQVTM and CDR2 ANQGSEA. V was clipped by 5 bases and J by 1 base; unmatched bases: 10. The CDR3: CSVYGTSGSQGSYEQYF. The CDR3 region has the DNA TGCAGCGTTTATGGGACTAGCGGGAGCCAGGGGTCCTACGAGCAGTACTTC.

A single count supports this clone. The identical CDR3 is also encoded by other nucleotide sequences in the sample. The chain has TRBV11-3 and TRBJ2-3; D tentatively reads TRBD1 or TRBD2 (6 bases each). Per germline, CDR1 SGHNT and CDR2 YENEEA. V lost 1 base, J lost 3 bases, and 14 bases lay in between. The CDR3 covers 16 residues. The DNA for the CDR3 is TGTGCCAGCAGCTTAGGAGGGGGGTTCGGGACAGATACGCAGTATTTT. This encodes CASSLGGGFGTDTQYF.

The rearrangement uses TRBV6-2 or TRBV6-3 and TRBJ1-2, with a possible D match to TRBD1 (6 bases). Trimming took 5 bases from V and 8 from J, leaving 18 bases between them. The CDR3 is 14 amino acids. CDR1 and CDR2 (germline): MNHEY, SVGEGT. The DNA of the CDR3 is TGTGCCAGCAGTCCCCCCGACAGGCCCGGGGGCTACACCTTC. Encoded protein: CASSPPDRPGGYTF.

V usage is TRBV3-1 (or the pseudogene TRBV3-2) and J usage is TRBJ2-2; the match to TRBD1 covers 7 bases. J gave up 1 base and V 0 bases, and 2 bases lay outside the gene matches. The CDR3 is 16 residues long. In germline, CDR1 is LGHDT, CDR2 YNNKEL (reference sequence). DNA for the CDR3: TGTGCCAGCAGCCAAGATTGGACAGGGAACACCGGGGAGCTGTTTTTT. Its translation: CASSQDWTGNTGELFF.

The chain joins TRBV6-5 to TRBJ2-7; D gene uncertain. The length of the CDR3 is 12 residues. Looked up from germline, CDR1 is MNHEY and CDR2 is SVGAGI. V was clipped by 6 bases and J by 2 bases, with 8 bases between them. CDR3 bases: TGTGCCAGCAGGAAGGGCACCTACGAGCAGTACTTC. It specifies CASRKGTYEQYF.

CDR3 in amino acids: CASSLRSYEQYF. The CDR3, as DNA: TGTGCCAGCAGTTTAAGGTCCTACGAGCAGTACTTC. This chain joins TRBV12-3 or TRBV12-4 and TRBJ2-7; D is ambiguous. V lost 2 bases to trimming and J lost 1 base, with 3 bases between them. CDR3 length: 12 residues.

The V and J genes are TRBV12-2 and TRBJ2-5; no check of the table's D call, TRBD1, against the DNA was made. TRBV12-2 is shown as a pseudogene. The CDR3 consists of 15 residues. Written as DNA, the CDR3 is TGTGCAAGTCGCTTAAGACAGGGGCGGAAAGAGACCCAGTACTTC. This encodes CASRLRQGRKETQYF.

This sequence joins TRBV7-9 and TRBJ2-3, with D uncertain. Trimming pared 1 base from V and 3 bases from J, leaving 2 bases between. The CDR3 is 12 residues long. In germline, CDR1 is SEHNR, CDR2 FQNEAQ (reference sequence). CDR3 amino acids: CASSLGTDTQYF. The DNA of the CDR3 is TGTGCCAGCAGCTTAGGGACAGATACGCAGTATTTT.

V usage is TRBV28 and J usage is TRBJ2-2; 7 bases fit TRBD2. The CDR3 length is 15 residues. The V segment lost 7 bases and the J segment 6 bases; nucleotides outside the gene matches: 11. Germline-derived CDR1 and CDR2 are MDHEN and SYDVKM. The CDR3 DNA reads TGTGCCAGCAATGGGCGGGGGACGAAGGCCGGGGAGCTGTTTTTT. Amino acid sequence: CASNGRGTKAGELFF.

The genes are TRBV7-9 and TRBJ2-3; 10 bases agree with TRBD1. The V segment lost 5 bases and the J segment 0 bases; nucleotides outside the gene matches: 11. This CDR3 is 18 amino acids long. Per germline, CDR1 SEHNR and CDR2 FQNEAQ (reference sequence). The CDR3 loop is CASSPRGQGLSSTDTQYF. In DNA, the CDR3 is TGTGCCAGCAGCCCGAGGGGACAGGGGTTATCTAGCACAGATACGCAGTATTTT.

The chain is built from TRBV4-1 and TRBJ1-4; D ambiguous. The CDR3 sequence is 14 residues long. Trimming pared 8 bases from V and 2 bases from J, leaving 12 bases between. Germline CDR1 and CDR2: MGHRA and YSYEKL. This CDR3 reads CASAPRFTNEKLFF. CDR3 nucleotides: TGCGCCAGCGCCCCCCGTTTTACTAATGAAAAACTGTTTTTT.

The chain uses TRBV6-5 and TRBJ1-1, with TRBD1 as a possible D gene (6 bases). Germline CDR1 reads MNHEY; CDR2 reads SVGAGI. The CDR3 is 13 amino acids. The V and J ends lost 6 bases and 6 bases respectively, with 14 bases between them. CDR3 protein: CASRETGRPEAFF. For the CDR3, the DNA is TGTGCCAGCAGGGAGACAGGTCGTCCTGAAGCTTTCTTT.

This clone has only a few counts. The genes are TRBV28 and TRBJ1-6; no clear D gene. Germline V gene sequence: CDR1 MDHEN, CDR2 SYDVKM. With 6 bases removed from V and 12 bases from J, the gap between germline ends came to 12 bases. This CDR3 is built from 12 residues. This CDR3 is CASRPQREPLHF. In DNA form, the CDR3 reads TGTGCCAGCAGGCCCCAAAGGGAACCCCTCCACTTT.

CDR3 nucleotides: TGTGCCAGCAAGGGTATGGTTGAAGCTTTCTTT. Translating it yields CASKGMVEAFF. This chain connects TRBV28 to TRBJ1-1; no clear D gene. The CDR3 length is 11 residues. Per germline, CDR1 MDHEN and CDR2 SYDVKM. V was trimmed by 7 bases and J by 7 bases, leaving 10 bases between them.

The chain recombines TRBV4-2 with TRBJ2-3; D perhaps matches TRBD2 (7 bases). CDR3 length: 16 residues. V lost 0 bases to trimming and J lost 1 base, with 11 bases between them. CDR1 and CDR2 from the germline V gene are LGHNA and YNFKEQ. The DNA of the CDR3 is TGTGCCAGCAGCCAAGAAGGCGGGGGCGGCACAGATACGCAGTATTTT. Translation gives CASSQEGGGGTDTQYF.

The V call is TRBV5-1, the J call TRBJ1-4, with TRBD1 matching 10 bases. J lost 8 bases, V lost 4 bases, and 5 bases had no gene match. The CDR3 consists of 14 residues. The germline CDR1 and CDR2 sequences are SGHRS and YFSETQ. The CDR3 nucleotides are TGCGCCAGCAGCCCCGGGACAGGGGTGGAAAAACTGTTTTTT. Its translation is CASSPGTGVEKLFF. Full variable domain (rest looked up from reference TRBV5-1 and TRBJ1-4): KAGVTQTPRYLIKTRGQQVTLSCSPISGHRSVSWYQQTPGQGLQFLFEYFSETQRNKGNFPGRFSGRQFSNSRSEMNVSTLELGDSALYLCASSPGTGVEKLFFGSGTQLSVL.

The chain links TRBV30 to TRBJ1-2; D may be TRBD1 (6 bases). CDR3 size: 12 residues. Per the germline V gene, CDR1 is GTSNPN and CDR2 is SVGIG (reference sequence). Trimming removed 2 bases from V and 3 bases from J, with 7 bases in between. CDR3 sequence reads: CAWSPGDYGYTF. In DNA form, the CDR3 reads TGTGCCTGGAGTCCAGGGGACTATGGCTACACCTTC.

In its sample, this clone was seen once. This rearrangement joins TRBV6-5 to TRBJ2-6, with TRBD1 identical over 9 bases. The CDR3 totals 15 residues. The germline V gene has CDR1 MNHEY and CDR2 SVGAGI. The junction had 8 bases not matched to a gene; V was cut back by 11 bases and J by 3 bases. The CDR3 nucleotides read TGTGCCGGGAACAGGGGGCGGAGTGGGGCCAACGTCCTGACTTTC. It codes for CAGNRGRSGANVLTF.

The CDR3 sequence is CASSAFYTSRQGDTGELFF. The CDR3 nucleotides read TGTGCCAGCAGCGCCTTCTATACCTCGCGGCAGGGAGACACCGGGGAGCTGTTTTTT. The V and J genes are TRBV9 and TRBJ2-2; D is tentatively TRBD1 or TRBD2 (5 bases each). Germline values: CDR1 SGDLS, CDR2 YYNGEE. Between the trimmed V and J ends, which lost 3 bases and 3 bases, there was a span of 24 bases. The CDR3 loop spans 19 amino acids.

The chain's CDR3 is CASPGQLAAYEQYF. DNA of the CDR3: TGTGCCAGCCCGGGACAACTCGCGGCCTACGAGCAGTACTTC. The V and J genes are TRBV6-5 and TRBJ2-7; D possibly corresponds to TRBD1 (6 bases). From germline, CDR1 is MNHEY and CDR2 SVGAGI. CDR3 length: 14 amino acids. Trimming removed 8 bases at V and 2 bases at J, with 16 bases between.

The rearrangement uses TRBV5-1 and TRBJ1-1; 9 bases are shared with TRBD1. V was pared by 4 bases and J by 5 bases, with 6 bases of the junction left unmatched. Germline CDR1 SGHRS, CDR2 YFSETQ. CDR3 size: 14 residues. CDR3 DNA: TGCGCCAGCAGCGGGGGACAGGGAAAAACTGAAGCTTTCTTT. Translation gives CASSGGQGKTEAFF.

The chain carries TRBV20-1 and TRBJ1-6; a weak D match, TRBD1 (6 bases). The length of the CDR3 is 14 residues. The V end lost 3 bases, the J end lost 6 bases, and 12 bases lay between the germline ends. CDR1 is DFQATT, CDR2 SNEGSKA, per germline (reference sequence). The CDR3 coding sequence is TGCAGTGCTAGTCTACAGGGAAGTAATTCACCCCTCCACTTT. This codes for CSASLQGSNSPLHF.

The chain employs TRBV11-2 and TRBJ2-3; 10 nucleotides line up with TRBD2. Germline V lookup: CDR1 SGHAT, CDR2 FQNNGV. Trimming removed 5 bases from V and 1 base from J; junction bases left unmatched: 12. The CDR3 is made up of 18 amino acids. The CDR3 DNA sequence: TGTGCCAGCAGCAAAGGCGCTAGCGGGAGCTTTGGCACAGATACGCAGTATTTT. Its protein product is CASSKGASGSFGTDTQYF.

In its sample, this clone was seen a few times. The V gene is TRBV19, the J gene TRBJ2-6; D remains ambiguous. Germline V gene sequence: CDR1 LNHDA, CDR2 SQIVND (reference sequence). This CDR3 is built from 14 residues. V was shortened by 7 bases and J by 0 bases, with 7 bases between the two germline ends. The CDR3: CASKKSSGANVLTF. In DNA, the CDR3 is TGTGCCAGTAAGAAGAGCTCTGGGGCCAACGTCCTGACTTTC. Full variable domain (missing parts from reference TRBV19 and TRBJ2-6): DGGITQSPKYLFRKEGQNVTLSCEQNLNHDAMYWYRQDPGQGLRLIYYSQIVNDFQKGDIAEGYSVSREKKESFPLTVTSAQKNPTAFYLCASKKSSGANVLTFGAGSRLTVL.